Shown below are 25 T cell receptor beta chains from a single sample sequenced in a study of blood T cells in healthy people across ages (dated by TCRdb to 2014 to 2015). The library was generated by 5' RACE. TCRdb shows the sequencer as Illumina HiSeq 2500. A second PCR of about 6 to 11 cycles was performed with a sample-barcoded 5' primer and a J-beta primer mix. The public reads were quality trimmed at Q25 with fastp and then assembled into clones with MiXCR by TCRdb, keeping productive beta chains. Rows matching on CDR3 protein sequence are summarized as one entry with the most common DNA and genes. This sample lists about 1.6 million distinct CDR3 sequences; around 35% were detected once. Of the sample, 10% to 12% falls within the top ten clones. Sequencing input: blood. These receptors all stem from a woman younger than 45 in good health.

A remark on this clonotype: A much more abundant neighbour one base away suggests this may be a read error. The genes are TRBV7-2 and TRBJ1-2; TRBD1 matches at 8 bases. V was pared by 4 bases and J by 4 bases, with 5 bases of the junction left unmatched. The CDR3 covers 14 residues. Germline V gives CDR1 SGHTA, CDR2 FQGNSA. This CDR3 is CASSWRQGSYGYTF. The CDR3 DNA sequence: TGTGCCAGCAGCTGGAGACAGGGGTCCTATGGCTACACCTTC.

Here the CDR3 reads CASSLFGTRDTDTQYF. In DNA form, the CDR3 reads TGCGCCAGCAGCTTGTTCGGGACTCGGGACACAGATACGCAGTATTTT. The chain is built from TRBV5-1 and TRBJ2-3, with a weak D call TRBD2 (6 bases). CDR1 is SGHRS and CDR2 is YFSETQ in the germline V gene. V lost 1 base and J lost 2, with 14 bases in between. CDR3 length equals 16 residues.

This clonotype was picked up many times. The chain has TRBV9 and TRBJ2-5, with 10 bases identical to TRBD1. With 3 bases clipped from V and 3 bases from J, the junction kept 2 bases outside the gene matches. The germline CDR1 and CDR2 sequences are SGDLS and YYNGEE. The CDR3 covers 14 residues. The CDR3 DNA reads as TGTGCCAGCAGCGCAGGGACAGGGGAAGAGACCCAGTACTTC. Its protein is CASSAGTGEETQYF.

The chain employs TRBV5-6 and TRBJ1-1, with 9 bases identical to TRBD1. This CDR3 comprises 16 residues. The V gene end was trimmed by 4 bases and the J gene end by 0 bases; junction bases not matched to a gene: 7. Per the germline V gene, CDR1 is SGHDT and CDR2 is YYEEEE. The DNA for the CDR3 is TGTGCCAGCAGCACAGGGACAGGGAAAATGAACACTGAAGCTTTCTTT. It codes for CASSTGTGKMNTEAFF.

The chain combines TRBV29-1 with TRBJ1-5; tentatively, D is TRBD1 (5 bases). The CDR3 consists of 13 residues. The V gene lost 2 bases and the J gene lost 4 bases, with 9 bases spanning the gap. Per germline, CDR1 SQVTM and CDR2 ANQGSEA. The DNA for the CDR3 is TGCAGCGTTGAAACAGGTACGAATCAGCCCCAGCATTTT. Its protein is CSVETGTNQPQHF.

This clonotype was observed a handful of times. The chain joins TRBV7-6 to TRBJ2-7; 8 nucleotides match TRBD2. Germline V gene lookup returns CDR1 SGHVS and CDR2 FNYEAQ. Losses at the gene ends were 0 bases for V and 5 bases for J; bases not matched to a gene: 6. The CDR3 length is 15 residues. CDR3 sequence: CASSLASGGADEQYF. DNA for the CDR3: TGTGCCAGCAGCTTAGCTTCCGGGGGGGCAGACGAGCAGTACTTC.

As to this clonotype: Sequence at one end of the junction differs from germline and may be a read error. The chain links TRBV5-5 to TRBJ2-6, with D unclear. CDR3 size: 14 residues. CDR1 SGHKS and CDR2 YYEKEE come from the germline V gene (reference sequence). The CDR3 here is CASSLAPGRDVLTF. The CDR3 coding sequence is TGCGCCAGCAGCTTGGCCCCAGGACGGGACGTCCTGACTTTC.

The gene calls are TRBV7-9 and TRBJ2-7; TRBD1 matches 8 bases. CDR3 length: 14 amino acids. Germline CDR1 reads SEHNR; CDR2 reads FQNEAQ (reference sequence). The V gene end was trimmed by 5 bases and the J gene end by 3 bases; junction bases not matched to a gene: 6. The CDR3 protein is CASSHGTGLYEQYF. CDR3 in DNA: TGTGCCAGCAGCCACGGGACAGGCCTCTACGAGCAGTACTTC. The full variable domain, completed using reference TRBV7-9 and TRBJ2-7, is DTGVSQNPRHKITKRGQNVTFRCDPISEHNRLYWYRQTLGQGPEFLTYFQNEAQLEKSRLLSDRFSAERPKGSFSTLEIQRTEQGDSAMYLCASSHGTGLYEQYFGPGTRLTVT.

This clonotype was recorded a few times. V usage is TRBV6-1 and J usage is TRBJ2-7; no clear D gene. There are 17 residues in the CDR3. With 3 bases removed from V and 2 bases from J, the gap between germline ends came to 20 bases. From germline, CDR1 is MNHNS and CDR2 SASEGT. The CDR3 spells CASSEVAPGTRPYEQYF. The CDR3 region has the DNA TGTGCCAGCAGTGAGGTGGCTCCTGGCACCCGACCCTACGAGCAGTACTTC.

The genes are TRBV7-9 and TRBJ1-1, with D maybe TRBD1 (5 bases). CDR1 and CDR2 from the germline V gene are SEHNR and FQNEAQ (reference sequence). V was clipped by 9 bases and J by 0 bases, with 11 bases between them. The CDR3 is 13 residues long. CDR3 in DNA: TGTGCCAGTAAGACAGCAATGAACACTGAAGCTTTCTTT. This gives the protein CASKTAMNTEAFF.

This clonotype was counted only a few times. The chain employs TRBV7-6 and TRBJ2-3; possible D gene TRBD2, 5 bases. V lost 4 bases and J 5 bases, leaving 19 bases between the germline ends. The CDR3 is made up of 16 amino acids. The V gene's germline CDR1 is SGHVS and CDR2 FNYEAQ. The CDR3 coding sequence is TGTGCCAGCAGCTCCGGCGCGGGTTCTAAGCTAGATACGCAGTATTTT. Protein: CASSSGAGSKLDTQYF.

CDR3 nucleotides: TGCGCCAGCAGCTTGGCCGGCGGCGGGAGCTCCTACAATGAGCAGTTCTTC. It is translated as CASSLAGGGSSYNEQFF. V is TRBV5-1 and J is TRBJ2-1; 7 nucleotides match TRBD2. Unmatched junction bases numbered 6, after V lost 0 bases and J lost 0 bases. There are 17 residues in the CDR3. Germline V gene lookup returns CDR1 SGHRS and CDR2 YFSETQ.

V gene TRBV11-2 combines with J gene TRBJ1-1; D gene unclear. With 1 base removed from V and 8 bases from J, the gap between germline ends came to 8 bases. CDR3 length: 12 amino acids. The germline V gene has CDR1 SGHAT and CDR2 FQNNGV. CDR3 sequence reads: CASSLGGEEAFF. CDR3 DNA: TGTGCCAGCAGCTTAGGCGGGGAGGAAGCTTTCTTT.

The rearrangement uses TRBV20-1 and TRBJ2-1, with D perhaps matching TRBD2 (5 bases). The CDR3 is 13 residues long. Trimming took 4 bases from V and 4 from J, leaving 11 bases between them. Germline V lookup: CDR1 DFQATT, CDR2 SNEGSKA (reference sequence). The CDR3 sequence: CSATSPDYNEQFF. The CDR3 DNA reads as TGCAGTGCTACTAGCCCCGATTACAATGAGCAGTTCTTC.

A note on this clonotype: The limits of the CDR3 on the DNA are not certain, so only TCRdb's listed CDR3 is given. The chain recombines TRBV7-5 with TRBJ1-2; the tabulated D call, TRBD1, remains unverified against the DNA. TRBV7-5 is shown as a pseudogene. With termini counted, the CDR3 has 19 amino acids. The CDR3 here is CISVSEAFRRPHLNYGYTF.

The V call is TRBV28, the J call TRBJ2-3; 12 bases fit TRBD1. There are 17 residues in the CDR3. Trimming at V came to 4 bases and at J to 3 bases, leaving 8 bases not matched to a gene. CDR1 is MDHEN and CDR2 is SYDVKM in the germline V gene. As DNA, the CDR3 is TGTGCCAGCAGTTCCCCTTGGGACAGGGGGCAAACAGATACGCAGTATTTT. Translation gives CASSSPWDRGQTDTQYF.

This clonotype was seen only a few times. V gene TRBV10-2 combines with J gene TRBJ2-3; tentatively, D is TRBD2 (5 bases). Trimming removed 3 bases at V and 8 bases at J, with 9 bases between. CDR1 and CDR2 from the germline V gene are WSHSY and SAAADI. The CDR3 totals 12 residues. CDR3 in DNA: TGCGCCAGCAGTGAAATGGGGAGTACGCAGTATTTT. Translation: CASSEMGSTQYF.

This clonotype was seen more than once but under ten times. The V call is TRBV2, the J call TRBJ1-2; D unresolved. The germline gives CDR1 SNHLY, CDR2 FYNNEI. V was pared by 6 bases and J by 4 bases, with 15 bases between. This CDR3 is 14 amino acids long. CDR3 loop: CASSPGSASYGYTF. The CDR3 DNA reads as TGTGCCAGCAGCCCGGGCTCAGCTAGCTATGGCTACACCTTC.

This clonotype was recorded only once. This chain links TRBV5-1 with TRBJ2-5; D possibly corresponds to TRBD1 (6 bases). The J call is in doubt because the DNA end fits TRBJ2-7 better. The CDR3 is made up of 14 amino acids. Per the germline V gene, CDR1 is SGHRS and CDR2 is YFSETQ. The CDR3 bases are TGCGCCAGCAGCCCCCCTATGGGGGCATACGAGCAGTACTTC. Translating gives CASSPPMGAYEQYF.

V is TRBV20-1 and J is TRBJ2-2, with 7 bases identical to TRBD1. Germline V gives CDR1 DFQATT, CDR2 SNEGSKA (reference sequence). The CDR3 contains 12 residues. With 6 bases clipped from V and 7 bases from J, the junction kept 5 bases outside the gene matches. This CDR3 reads CSAGTEVGELFF. CDR3 nucleotide sequence: TGCAGTGCCGGGACAGAGGTCGGGGAGCTGTTTTTT.

Only a few counts were recorded for this clonotype. V and J are TRBV11-2 and TRBJ2-5, with D maybe TRBD2 (6 bases). The CDR3 spans 14 residues. Trimming shortened V by 6 bases and J by 4 bases, and 15 bases separated the two germline ends. Germline assignment: CDR1 SGHAT and CDR2 FQNNGV. DNA of the CDR3: TGTGCCAGCAGAGAAATGCGGGGCACAGAGACCCAGTACTTC. Amino acid sequence: CASREMRGTETQYF.

This chain connects TRBV20-1 to TRBJ1-5, with D unclear. The CDR3 is 14 amino acids. Germline V CDR1 and CDR2: DFQATT, SNEGSKA (reference sequence). Trimming removed 2 bases at V and 2 bases at J, with 10 bases between. CDR3 amino acids: CSARSRIGNQPQHF. Here the CDR3 DNA reads TGCAGTGCTAGATCGAGGATCGGCAATCAGCCCCAGCATTTT.

The rearrangement joins TRBV23-1 to TRBJ2-5, with TRBD2 matching over 16 bases. TRBV23-1 carries the ORF label, with uncertain function. This CDR3 contains 23 residues. The J segment lost 1 base and the V segment lost 2 bases, leaving 19 bases of the junction unmatched. CDR3 residues: CASSQPHKPGLAGGGRGQETQYF. In DNA, the CDR3 is TGCGCCAGCAGTCAACCGCACAAACCGGGACTAGCGGGAGGGGGGCGGGGCCAAGAGACCCAGTACTTC.

As for this clonotype: A much larger clone is a single base away; this may be a read error. CDR3 sequence (DNA): TGCAGTGCTCCACGAACCCAAGAGACCCAGAACTTC. It specifies CSAPRTQETQNF. The rearrangement joins TRBV20-1 to TRBJ2-5; D unresolved. Germline V gene sequence: CDR1 DFQATT, CDR2 SNEGSKA (reference sequence). This CDR3 spans 12 amino acids.

V and J are TRBV20-1 and TRBJ2-3, with D possibly matching TRBD2 (5 bases). Trimming removed 6 bases from V and 2 bases from J, with 21 bases in between. Germline values: CDR1 DFQATT, CDR2 SNEGSKA (reference sequence). The CDR3 runs 16 residues. The CDR3 is CSALVRLRASTDTQYF. The CDR3 DNA is TGCAGTGCACTAGTCCGGCTTAGGGCCTCCACAGATACGCAGTATTTT.